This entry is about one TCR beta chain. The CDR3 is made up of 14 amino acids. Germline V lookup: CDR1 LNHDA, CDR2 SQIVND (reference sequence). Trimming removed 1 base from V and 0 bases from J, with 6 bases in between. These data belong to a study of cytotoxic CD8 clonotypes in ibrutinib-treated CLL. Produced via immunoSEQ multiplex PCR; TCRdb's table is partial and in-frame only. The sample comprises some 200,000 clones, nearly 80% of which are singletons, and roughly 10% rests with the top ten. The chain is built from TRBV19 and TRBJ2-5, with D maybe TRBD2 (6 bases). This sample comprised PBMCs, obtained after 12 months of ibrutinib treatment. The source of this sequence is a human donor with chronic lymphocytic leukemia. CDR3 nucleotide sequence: TGTGCCAGTAGTATAGGGACTAACCAAGAGACCCAGTACTTC. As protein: CASSIGTNQETQYF.